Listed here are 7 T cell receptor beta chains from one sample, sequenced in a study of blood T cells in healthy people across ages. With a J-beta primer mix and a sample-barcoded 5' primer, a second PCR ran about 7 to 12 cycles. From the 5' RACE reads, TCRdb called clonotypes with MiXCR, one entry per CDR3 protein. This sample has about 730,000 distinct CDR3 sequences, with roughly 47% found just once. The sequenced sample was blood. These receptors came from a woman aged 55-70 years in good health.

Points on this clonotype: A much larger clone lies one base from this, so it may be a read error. The DNA of the CDR3 is TGCAGTGCTTCCCGGGGGGGGGACAATGAGCAGTACTTC. This gives the protein CSASRGGDNEQYF. V and J are TRBV20-1 and TRBJ2-7, with TRBD2 matching over 8 bases. With 5 bases clipped from V and 7 bases from J, the junction kept 10 bases outside the gene matches. This CDR3 has 13 residues. CDR1 and CDR2 (germline): DFQATT, SNEGSKA (reference sequence).

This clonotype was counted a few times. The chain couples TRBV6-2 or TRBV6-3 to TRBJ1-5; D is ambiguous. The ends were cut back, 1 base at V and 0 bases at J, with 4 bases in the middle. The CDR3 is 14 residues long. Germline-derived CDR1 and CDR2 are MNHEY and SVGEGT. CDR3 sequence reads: CASSYLPSNQPQHF. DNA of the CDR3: TGTGCCAGCAGTTACTTGCCTAGCAATCAGCCCCAGCATTTT.

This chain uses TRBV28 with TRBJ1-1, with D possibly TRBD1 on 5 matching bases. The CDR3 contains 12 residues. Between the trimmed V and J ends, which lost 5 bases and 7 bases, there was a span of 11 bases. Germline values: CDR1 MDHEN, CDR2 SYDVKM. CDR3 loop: CASSIGDSEAFF. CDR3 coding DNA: TGTGCCAGCAGTATCGGAGACAGTGAAGCTTTCTTT.

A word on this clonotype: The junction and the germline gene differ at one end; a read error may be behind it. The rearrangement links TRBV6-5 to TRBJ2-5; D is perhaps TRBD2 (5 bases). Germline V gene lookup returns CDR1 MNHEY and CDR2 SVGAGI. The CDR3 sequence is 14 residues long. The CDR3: CASSDSSGLETQYF. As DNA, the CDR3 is TGTGCCAGCAGTGACTCGAGCGGCCTTGAGACCCAGTACTTC.

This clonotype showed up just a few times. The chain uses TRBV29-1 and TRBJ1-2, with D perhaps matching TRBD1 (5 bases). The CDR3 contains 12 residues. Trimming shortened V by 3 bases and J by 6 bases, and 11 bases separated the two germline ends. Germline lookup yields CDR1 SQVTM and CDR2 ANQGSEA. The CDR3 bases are TGCAGCGTTGATGGCCAGGGACATGGCTACACCTTC. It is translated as CSVDGQGHGYTF.

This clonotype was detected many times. Here the CDR3 DNA reads TGTGCCAGCAGCACGGGACAGCTAAACTATGGCTACACCTTC. Amino acid sequence: CASSTGQLNYGYTF. V is TRBV5-6 and J is TRBJ1-2; 7 nucleotides agree with TRBD1. CDR3 length: 14 residues. Germline CDR1 reads SGHDT; CDR2 reads YYEEEE. V lost 4 bases to trimming and J lost 2 bases; unmatched junction nucleotides: 5.

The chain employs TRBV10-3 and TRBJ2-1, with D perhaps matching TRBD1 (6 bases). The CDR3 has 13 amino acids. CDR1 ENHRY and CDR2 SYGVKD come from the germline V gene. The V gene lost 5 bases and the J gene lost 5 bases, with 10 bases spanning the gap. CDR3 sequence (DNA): TGTGCCATCAGTTGGACAGAAGACAATGAGCAGTTCTTC. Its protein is CAISWTEDNEQFF.